The entry below describes one T cell receptor (beta chain). This CDR3 is built from 17 residues. V lost 1 base to trimming and J lost 6 bases; unmatched junction nucleotides: 10. Germline loops: CDR1 KGHSH, CDR2 LQKENI. This entry comes from a study of T cell changes during pregnancy in multiple sclerosis. Sequencing used immunoSEQ multiplex PCR; TCRdb keeps in-frame clones, though not all of them. Of approximately 100,000 clones listed, approximately 93% are singletons. The clonotype was recovered from a female donor with multiple sclerosis, enrolled in a pregnancy study. The sample consisted of peripheral blood, taken after pregnancy. The chain is built from TRBV18 and TRBJ1-5, with TRBD1 matching 9 bases. The CDR3 sequence is CASSPLSGQGLGQPQHF. Here the CDR3 DNA reads TGTGCCAGCTCACCACTTTCGGGACAGGGACTGGGTCAGCCCCAGCATTTT.